The 22 T cell receptor beta chains reported below all come from one sample, sequenced in a study of T-cell memory formation after mild COVID-19. MiXCR, run by TCRdb on the 5' RACE reads, gives a single entry per CDR3 protein. The top ten hold around 3.3% of the sample, which has about 200,000 distinct CDR3 sequences, around 8.8% seen once. The sample consisted of PBMCs or a T cell subset sorted from them (not recorded which). The receptors shown here come from a man in his late teens or twenties who had mild COVID-19 (a few samples of this study predate the infection). Cell type and time point are not known.

This chain links TRBV7-2 with TRBJ2-3; 16 bases line up with TRBD2. CDR3 size: 16 residues. Germline assignment: CDR1 SGHTA and CDR2 FQGNSA. V lost 5 bases and J lost 5; bases outside the gene matches: 4. Written as DNA, the CDR3 is TGTGCCAGCAGCCTGGGACTAGCGGGGGGGATAGATACGCAGTATTTT. This codes for CASSLGLAGGIDTQYF. The complete variable domain, with remaining parts taken from reference TRBV7-2 and TRBJ2-3, reads GAGVSQSPSNKVTEKGKDVELRCDPISGHTALYWYRQSLGQGLEFLIYFQGNSAPDKSGLPSDRFSAERTGGSVSTLTIQRTQQEDSAVYLCASSLGLAGGIDTQYFGPGTRLTVL.

This clonotype occurred many times. The chain couples TRBV4-3 to TRBJ2-2, with 9 nucleotides matching TRBD1. This CDR3 region has 15 residues. After removal of 4 bases from V and 5 bases from J, the junction contained 5 bases not matched to a gene. The germline gives CDR1 LGHNA, CDR2 YSLEER. CDR3: CASSPGTGRTGELFF. In DNA, the CDR3 is TGCGCCAGCAGCCCCGGGACAGGGCGGACCGGGGAGCTGTTTTTT.

This chain uses TRBV20-1 with TRBJ1-2, with D perhaps matching TRBD1 (6 bases). The CDR3 extends over 12 amino acids. In germline, CDR1 is DFQATT, CDR2 SNEGSKA (reference sequence). Trimming pared 5 bases from V and 6 bases from J, leaving 13 bases between. The CDR3 DNA sequence: TGCAGTGCTCCGACAGGTTTCGATGGCTACACCTTC. It is translated as CSAPTGFDGYTF.

The genes are TRBV24-1 and TRBJ1-4, with D tentatively TRBD1 (6 bases). The V end lost 4 bases, the J end lost 0 bases, and 11 bases lay between the germline ends. Germline CDR1 and CDR2: KGHDR and SFDVKD. This CDR3 region has 16 residues. The CDR3, as DNA: TGTGCCACCAGTGAAGCTTGGACAGCAACTAATGAAAAACTGTTTTTT. This sequence encodes CATSEAWTATNEKLFF.

This clonotype was detected only a few times. The V gene is TRBV7-2, the J gene TRBJ1-2; D gene uncertain. The V gene's germline CDR1 is SGHTA and CDR2 FQGNSA. This CDR3 contains 14 residues. Trimming removed 1 base at V and 9 bases at J, with 15 bases between. CDR3 loop: CASSLDSTTARYTF. The CDR3 bases are TGTGCCAGCAGCTTAGACTCAACTACAGCTCGCTACACCTTC.

This clonotype was seen a handful of times. The gene calls are TRBV6-1 and TRBJ1-2; D is possibly TRBD1 (5 bases). Germline CDR1 reads MNHNS; CDR2 reads SASEGT. The CDR3 length is 15 residues. Trimming removed 1 base at V and 5 bases at J, with 14 bases between. The CDR3 DNA reads as TGTGCCAGCAGTGAAGGTCTTTGGGGCGAATATGGCTACACCTTC. Encoded protein: CASSEGLWGEYGYTF.

This chain joins TRBV5-1 and TRBJ2-3; D may be TRBD1 or TRBD2 (7 bases each). V gave up 5 bases and J gave up 3 bases, with 16 bases separating them. Germline loops: CDR1 SGHRS, CDR2 YFSETQ. The CDR3 consists of 15 residues. The CDR3 DNA reads TGCGCCAGCAGACGAACAGGGGAGGGAACAGATACGCAGTATTTT. Its translation: CASRRTGEGTDTQYF.

This clonotype was seen many times. The chain employs TRBV12-3 or TRBV12-4 and TRBJ1-5; 7 bases are a match to TRBD1. There are 17 residues in the CDR3. V lost 3 bases, J lost 0 bases, and 8 bases stayed unmatched. CDR3 loop: CASSFGRQGYSNQPQHF. The DNA for the CDR3 is TGTGCCAGCAGTTTTGGCCGACAGGGCTATAGCAATCAGCCCCAGCATTTT.

This clonotype was counted only a few times. The rearrangement joins TRBV3-1 to TRBJ1-1; D is unresolved. Germline V gene sequence: CDR1 LGHDT, CDR2 YNNKEL (reference sequence). This CDR3 has 18 residues. The V and J ends lost 4 bases and 2 bases respectively, with 23 bases between them. CDR3 DNA: TGTGCCAGCAGCCCCGAAGCGGCGCAACGACGGAGAAACACTGAAGCTTTCTTT. Residues: CASSPEAAQRRRNTEAFF.

This clonotype was detected a few times. The CDR3 coding sequence is TGTGCCAGCAGCGTAGGGATCGGACTATCGAGGGAGCCAGATACGCAGTATTTT. It yields the protein CASSVGIGLSREPDTQYF. The rearrangement links TRBV9 to TRBJ2-3; maybe TRBD2 (6 bases). The CDR3 is made up of 18 amino acids. Per the germline V gene, CDR1 is SGDLS and CDR2 is YYNGEE. V shed 0 bases and J shed 4 bases, with 21 bases lying between them. Based on the CDR3 plus reference TRBV9 and TRBJ2-3, the full variable domain is DSGVTQTPKHLITATGQRVTLRCSPRSGDLSVYWYQQSLDQGLQFLIQYYNGEERAKGNILERFSAQQFPDLHSELNLSSLELGDSALYFCASSVGIGLSREPDTQYFGPGTRLTVL.

The V gene is TRBV7-9, the J gene TRBJ2-1; maybe TRBD2 (5 bases). Deletions cut 1 base from V and 8 bases from J, with 12 bases between. This CDR3 spans 14 amino acids. The germline V gene encodes CDR1 SEHNR and CDR2 FQNEAQ (reference sequence). This chain's CDR3 is CASSLDGPRDEQFF. In nucleotides, the CDR3 is TGTGCCAGCAGCTTAGATGGACCGAGGGATGAGCAGTTCTTC.

In nucleotides, the CDR3 is TGTGCCACCAGTGAGCGGGGAGCCTACAATGAGCAGTTCTTC. Protein sequence: CATSERGAYNEQFF. The rearrangement links TRBV24-1 to TRBJ2-1; tentatively, D is TRBD2 (6 bases). Trimming took 4 bases from V and 2 from J, leaving 8 bases between them. This CDR3 has 14 residues. Germline lookup yields CDR1 KGHDR and CDR2 SFDVKD.

This clonotype was picked up a small number of times. J is TRBJ1-6 and V is TRBV9; D call uncertain. The germline gives CDR1 SGDLS, CDR2 YYNGEE. V lost 4 bases to trimming and J lost 1 base, with 12 bases between them. The CDR3 has 16 residues. The CDR3 sequence: CASSLSDVSYNSPLHF. Written as DNA, the CDR3 is TGTGCCAGCAGCTTATCAGATGTATCCTATAATTCACCCCTCCACTTT.

The J gene is TRBJ1-2, the V gene TRBV20-1; 8 nucleotides agree with TRBD1. This CDR3 contains 15 residues. The germline gives CDR1 DFQATT, CDR2 SNEGSKA (reference sequence). Losses at the gene ends were 6 bases for V and 4 bases for J; bases not matched to a gene: 13. The CDR3 sequence: CSAGGGTGNRYGYTF. CDR3 sequence (DNA): TGCAGTGCCGGGGGGGGGACAGGCAATCGCTATGGCTACACCTTC.

This clonotype was seen repeatedly, ten times or more. The chain has TRBV5-1 and TRBJ2-1, with 7 bases that match TRBD1. V shed 2 bases and J 0 bases; nucleotides not matched to a gene: 2. CDR1 and CDR2 (germline): SGHRS, YFSETQ. The CDR3 runs to 15 residues. The CDR3 region is CASSFRDSSYNEQFF. Written as DNA, the CDR3 is TGCGCCAGCAGCTTCCGGGACAGCTCCTACAATGAGCAGTTCTTC.

The chain has TRBV7-9 and TRBJ2-3; D may be TRBD1 (6 bases). The CDR3 is 16 residues long. Trimming left V 9 bases short and J 4 bases short, with 23 bases between. Germline CDR1 is SEHNR and CDR2 is FQNEAQ (reference sequence). The CDR3 nucleotides read TGTGCCAGTATTGATGATCTCTTGGGGGCAGCAGATACGCAGTATTTT. Encoded protein: CASIDDLLGAADTQYF.

The chain couples TRBV6-2 or TRBV6-3 to TRBJ2-5; D is uncertain. Trimming pared 6 bases from V and 9 bases from J, leaving 17 bases between. This CDR3 region has 13 residues. Germline V gives CDR1 MNHEY, CDR2 SVGEGT. CDR3 DNA sequence: TGTGCCAGCAGGCCGGGTGTTGCCGGGTCCCAGTACTTC. It translates to CASRPGVAGSQYF.

This clonotype was seen a few times. V and J are TRBV10-3 and TRBJ2-7; D is perhaps TRBD2 (7 bases). This CDR3 has 13 residues. Trimming left V 10 bases short and J 7 bases short, with 20 bases between. Germline V gene data show CDR1 as ENHRY and CDR2 as SYGVKD. This chain's CDR3 is CATPRLGGEEQYV. CDR3 sequence (DNA): TGTGCCACACCCCGTCTAGGGGGGGAGGAGCAGTACGTC.

The J gene is TRBJ2-6, the V gene TRBV29-1; D gene uncertain. Trimming took off 6 bases at V and 4 bases at J, with 22 bases between the two ends. CDR1 is SQVTM and CDR2 is ANQGSEA in the germline V gene. This CDR3 has 17 amino acids. CDR3 loop: CSVVAETQYFGANVLTF. CDR3 DNA: TGCAGCGTGGTCGCCGAAACACAATATTTCGGGGCCAACGTCCTGACTTTC.

This clonotype was detected many times. V and J are TRBV10-3 and TRBJ1-3; D unresolved. Germline-derived CDR1 and CDR2 are ENHRY and SYGVKD. There are 15 residues in the CDR3. Deletions cut 2 bases from V and 1 base from J, with 9 bases between. CDR3 in DNA: TGTGCCATCAGTGAGGCCCCTTTTTCTGGAAACACCATATATTTT. Its protein is CAISEAPFSGNTIYF.

This clonotype was found a few times. The chain uses TRBV6-5 and TRBJ2-5; 12 nucleotides line up with TRBD2. Germline V CDR1 and CDR2: MNHEY, SVGAGI. V lost 5 bases and J lost 1; bases outside the gene matches: 5. This CDR3 comprises 16 residues. CDR3 residues: CASSRTSGAIQETQYF. The DNA for the CDR3 is TGTGCCAGCAGTCGGACTAGCGGGGCGATCCAAGAGACCCAGTACTTC.

This clonotype was detected only a few times. The V call is TRBV6-5, the J call TRBJ2-3; perhaps D is TRBD1 or TRBD2 (6 bases each). V was shortened by 7 bases and J by 2 bases, with 16 bases between the two germline ends. This CDR3 is 15 amino acids long. The V gene's germline CDR1 is MNHEY and CDR2 SVGAGI. The CDR3 loop reads CASTPRGDPTDTQYF. The CDR3 nucleotides read TGTGCCAGCACGCCAAGGGGGGATCCCACAGATACGCAGTATTTT.